The next 6 T cell receptor beta chains were all read from a single sample in a study of blood T cell repertoires in COVID-19. The repertoire was sequenced with immunoSEQ multiplex PCR; TCRdb's copy has only in-frame clones and lacks some. Of 91,000 or so clones in the sample, more than 70% were seen once. The sequencing input was peripheral blood. These receptors originate from a woman aged 60 to 75 in a cohort sampled during active or convalescent COVID-19.

The chain employs TRBV9 and TRBJ1-3; D not resolved. The CDR3 loop spans 12 amino acids. Trimming pared 3 bases from V and 9 bases from J, leaving 10 bases between. The germline CDR1 and CDR2 sequences are SGDLS and YYNGEE. CDR3 protein: CASSGQFATIYF. CDR3 sequence (DNA): TGTGCCAGCAGCGGGCAGTTCGCCACCATATATTTT.

The chain carries TRBV5-6 and TRBJ2-3, with 9 bases that match TRBD1. Germline V gene lookup returns CDR1 SGHDT and CDR2 YYEEEE. V gave up 2 bases and J gave up 6 bases; unmatched junction bases: 10. This CDR3 spans 16 amino acids. This CDR3 is CASSFLGGQGQDTQYF. In nucleotides, the CDR3 is TGTGCCAGCAGCTTCCTGGGGGGACAGGGTCAGGATACGCAGTATTTT.

This clone was seen a handful of times. The rearrangement uses TRBV2 and TRBJ1-1, with D uncertain. Germline CDR1 reads SNHLY; CDR2 reads FYNNEI. V lost 4 bases and J 5 bases, leaving 11 bases between the germline ends. The CDR3 length is 13 residues. The CDR3 region has the DNA TGTGCCAGCAGTGGTCAAGGGAGGACTGAAGCTTTCTTT. Protein: CASSGQGRTEAFF. The entire variable domain, with the rest obtained from reference TRBV2 and TRBJ1-1, is as follows: EPEVTQTPSHQVTQMGQEVILRCVPISNHLYFYWYRQILGQKVEFLVSFYNNEISEKSEIFDDQFSVERPDGSNFTLKIRSTKLEDSAMYFCASSGQGRTEAFFGQGTRLTVV.

The genes are TRBV6-1 and TRBJ2-5; no firm D call. CDR1 and CDR2 (germline): MNHNS, SASEGT. The CDR3 contains 15 residues. V was pared by 0 bases and J by 4 bases, with 12 bases between. The CDR3 reads CASSEAPIRSETQYF. The CDR3 region has the DNA TGTGCCAGCAGTGAAGCGCCGATACGGTCAGAGACCCAGTACTTC.

The V and J genes are TRBV19 and TRBJ1-2; the D is unclear. From germline, CDR1 is LNHDA and CDR2 SQIVND (reference sequence). V gave up 4 bases and J gave up 8 bases, with 23 bases separating them. The CDR3 length is 16 residues. The CDR3 DNA follows: TGTGCCAGTAGTAGCGGTAGCGGTCCCACAAGCAGAGGCTACACCTTC. It yields the protein CASSSGSGPTSRGYTF.

This clone showed up just once. This rearrangement joins TRBV6-5 to TRBJ2-3; the D is unclear. The CDR3 consists of 13 residues. Germline V CDR1 and CDR2: MNHEY, SVGAGI. Trimming cost V 6 bases and J 6 bases, with 13 bases left between them. The chain's CDR3 is CASSTSSVDTQYF. CDR3 coding DNA: TGTGCCAGCAGCACCTCAAGCGTGGATACGCAGTATTTT.